This T cell receptor beta chain derives from a study of OX40 agonist ivuxolimab in advanced cancers. General observations from the study: By week 6 at 0.1 to 3.0 mg/kg, blood CD4+ and CD8+ T cells had expanded clonally.

Germline assignment: CDR1 SGHAT and CDR2 FQNNGV. Trimming at V came to 2 bases and at J to 1 base, leaving 12 bases not matched to a gene. The CDR3 has 18 residues. The table lists this clone with a count of one. Its matching antigen is unknown. Clones were sequenced by immunoSEQ multiplex PCR, and TCRdb holds only the in-frame ones, with some missing. This table holds tens of thousands of clones, approximately 89% found once. The origin of this receptor is an adult with an advanced solid tumor such as melanoma, head and neck, liver or kidney cancer. V and J are TRBV11-2 and TRBJ1-1, with TRBD1 matching 8 bases. The sample consisted of CD4+ or CD8+ T cells sorted from blood, taken in a trial of the OX40 agonist ivuxolimab. As DNA, the CDR3 is TGTGCCAGCAGCTTACTGTCCCCAATGACAGGGGCGAACACTGAAGCTTTCTTT. Translation: CASSLLSPMTGANTEAFF.